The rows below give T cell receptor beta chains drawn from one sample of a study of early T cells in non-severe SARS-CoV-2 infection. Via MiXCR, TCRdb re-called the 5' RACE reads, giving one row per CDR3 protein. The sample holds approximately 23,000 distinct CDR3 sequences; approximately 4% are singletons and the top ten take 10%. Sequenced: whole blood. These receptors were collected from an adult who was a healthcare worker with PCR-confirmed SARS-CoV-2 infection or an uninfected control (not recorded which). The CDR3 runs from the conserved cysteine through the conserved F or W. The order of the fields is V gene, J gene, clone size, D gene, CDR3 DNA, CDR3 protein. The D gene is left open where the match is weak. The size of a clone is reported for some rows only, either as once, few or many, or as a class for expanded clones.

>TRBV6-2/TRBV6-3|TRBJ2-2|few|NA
TGTGCCAGCAGCCCGGCCCGGACCGGGGAGCTGTTTTTT
CASSPARTGELFF
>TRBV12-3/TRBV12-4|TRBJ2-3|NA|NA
TGTGCCAGCAACCCTTCGACGCGAGACACAGATACGCAGTATTTT
CASNPSTRDTDTQYF
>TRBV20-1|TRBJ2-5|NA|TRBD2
TGCAGTGCTAGAGAAGCGGGAGCGGTTGGGACCCAGTACTTC
CSAREAGAVGTQYF
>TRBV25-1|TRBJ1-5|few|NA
TGTGCCAGCAGTGAACCCCTGGGAGCGAATCAGCCCCAGCATTTT
CASSEPLGANQPQHF
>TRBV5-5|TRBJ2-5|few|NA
TGTGCCAGCAGCTTGCTGACACCCCAGCCCCAAGAGACCCAGTACTTC
CASSLLTPQPQETQYF
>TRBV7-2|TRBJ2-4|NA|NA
TGTGCCAGCAGCTCCGGAACAGGTAGCATTCAGTACTTC
CASSSGTGSIQYF
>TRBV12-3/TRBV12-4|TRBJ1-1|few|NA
TGTGCCAGCAGATCACAGGGACTTGGGACTGAAGCTTTCTTT
CASRSQGLGTEAFF
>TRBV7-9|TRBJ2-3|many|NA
TGTGCCAGCAGCGCAGTCACGACGGGAGTAGGTACAGATACGCAGTATTTT
CASSAVTTGVGTDTQYF
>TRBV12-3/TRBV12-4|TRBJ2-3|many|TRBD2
TGTGCCAGCAGTTTACGGCCTAGCGGGGATCGGGATACGCAGTATTTT
CASSLRPSGDRDTQYF
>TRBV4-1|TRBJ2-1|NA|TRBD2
TGCGCCAGCAGCCAAGCGCCTAGCGGGACTTACAATGAGCAGTTCTTC
CASSQAPSGTYNEQFF
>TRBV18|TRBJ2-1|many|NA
TGTGCCAGCTCACCGAGGACAGCTAATGAGCAGTTCTTC
CASSPRTANEQFF
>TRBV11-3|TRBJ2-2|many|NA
TGTGCCAGCAGTTTCGCTAGCAGGAACACCGGGGAGCTGTTTTTT
CASSFASRNTGELFF